This T cell receptor beta chain was sequenced in a study of blood T cell repertoires in COVID-19. Overall study context: There were acute and convalescent COVID-19 samples, and they came from the United States, Italy and Spain. T cells, B-cell-depleted T cells, or PBMCs supplied cDNA or gDNA.

V lost 0 bases to trimming and J lost 6 bases; unmatched junction nucleotides: 4. The length of the CDR3 is 15 residues. Germline lookup yields CDR1 SGHRS and CDR2 YFSETQ. TCRdb keeps only in-frame clones here, not all; method: immunoSEQ multiplex PCR. The sample lists about 150,000 clones; around 84% were seen once. The table lists this clone with a few counts. The TCR sequence derives from a man in his 70s with acute or convalescent COVID-19. The V and J genes are TRBV5-1 and TRBJ2-7; TRBD1 matches 12 bases. Sample: peripheral blood. CDR3 region: CASSLAGQGAFEQYF. The DNA for the CDR3 is TGCGCCAGCAGCTTGGCGGGACAGGGGGCTTTCGAGCAGTACTTC.